This is a list of T cell receptor beta chains from one sample in a study of OX40 agonist ivuxolimab in advanced cancers. Here immunoSEQ multiplex PCR was the method, and the copy in TCRdb shows in-frame clones only, minus some. The sample holds some 65,000 clones, roughly 84% seen once. Sequences were derived from CD4+ or CD8+ T cells sorted from blood, sampled in a trial of the OX40 agonist ivuxolimab. These receptors were taken from an adult with an advanced solid tumor such as melanoma, head and neck, liver or kidney cancer. Both conserved end residues are part of each CDR3. Fields, in order: V gene, D gene, J gene, CDR3 protein. The D gene is left open where the match is weak.

>TRBV14|TRBD2|TRBJ2-3
CASSRGLAGGTDTQYF
>TRBV6-5|-|TRBJ2-5
CASRQAGVQETQYF
>TRBV9|TRBD2|TRBJ2-7
CASSVSGASYEQYF
>TRBV6-1|-|TRBJ2-7
CASRGPYEQYF
>TRBV6-5|TRBD2|TRBJ2-1
CASSPVSGGAGEQFF
>TRBV19|-|TRBJ1-3
CASSISEISGNTIYF
>TRBV2|TRBD1|TRBJ2-5
CANPGQGQETQYF
>TRBV7-9|TRBD1|TRBJ1-5
CASSVTGDNQPQHF
>TRBV10-1|-|TRBJ1-1
CASSDRGLNTEAFF
>TRBV18|-|TRBJ1-1
CASSGDSATEAFF
>TRBV15|-|TRBJ2-1
CATRFRGDNNEQFF
>TRBV6-5|TRBD1|TRBJ1-2
CASSYDRGYGYTF
>TRBV7-2|-|TRBJ2-1
CASSLAGVDEQFF